Listed below are T cell receptor beta chains from one sample, sequenced in a study of blood T cell repertoires in COVID-19. Data came from immunoSEQ multiplex PCR; TCRdb stores just in-frame clones and leaves some out. Of 75,000 to 100,000 clones listed, roughly four fifths are singletons. The material sequenced was peripheral blood. The receptors shown here come from a man aged 45-65 years with active or convalescent COVID-19. Both conserved end residues are part of each CDR3.

V	J	CDR3
TRBV28	TRBJ2-5	CASSSRGGGKYQETQYF
TRBV11-2	TRBJ1-3	CASSTRPGGPGNTIYF
TRBV15	TRBJ2-6	CATSRIYSSGANVLTF
TRBV6-6	TRBJ1-2	CASSHQQGNYGYTF
TRBV28	TRBJ2-5	CASSSEQGPWETQYF
TRBV7-8	TRBJ1-1	CASSLVEETEAFF
TRBV4-3	TRBJ1-6	CASSQGGTGDNSPLHF
TRBV30	TRBJ2-7	CAWSLTVSKYF
TRBV11-2	TRBJ2-1	CASSLTSGVVNEQFF
TRBV7-8	TRBJ1-1	CASSHGRDKGNTEAFF
TRBV5-1	TRBJ1-2	CASSLAVAGQGNYGYTF
TRBV5-1	TRBJ2-2	CASSGTLVKTGELFF
TRBV2	TRBJ1-1	CANSRDSLNTEAFF
TRBV29-1	TRBJ2-1	CSVGLAGGSSYNEQFF
TRBV30	TRBJ2-2	CADRGANTGELFF
TRBV2	TRBJ2-3	CASTGTGVIDTQYF
TRBV6-5	TRBJ2-3	CASSHQQNPTDTQYF
TRBV5-1	TRBJ2-3	CASSLEDTLLDTQYF
TRBV7-9	TRBJ1-1	CASSRSGSETEAFF
TRBV19	TRBJ2-2	CASSIMGAIDTGELFF
TRBV2	TRBJ2-7	CASSRGMAYEQYF
TRBV7-9	TRBJ1-2	CASSLEGIGYGYTF
TRBV5-6	TRBJ1-1	CASSSRYKNTEAFF
TRBV27	TRBJ2-3	CASSLRGPAGGFLFTDTQYF
TRBV6-6	TRBJ1-5	CASSERQGSNQPQHF
TRBV7-9	TRBJ1-1	CASSASGGHTEAFF
TRBV7-6	TRBJ2-5	CASRITASGPQETQYF
TRBV5-6	TRBJ2-3	CASSLRSGSTDTQYF
TRBV19	TRBJ2-5	CASSMRLGLAGGLQETQYF
TRBV18	TRBJ2-5	CASSPILQGAGETQYF
TRBV7-7	TRBJ1-2	CASSLPHAGLEYGYTF
TRBV6-1	TRBJ1-1	CASSETRTGRTEAFF
TRBV28	TRBJ1-3	CASSPGDRVRGNTIYF
TRBV5-1	TRBJ1-3	CASSLAGTLAGNTIYF
TRBV11-2	TRBJ2-1	CASSSQGDGGQFF
TRBV2	TRBJ2-7	CASSVRYEQYF
TRBV14	TRBJ1-1	CASSPPTGVNTEAFF
TRBV30	TRBJ1-4	CAWSRDRNEKLFF
TRBV12-3/TRBV12-4	TRBJ2-7	CASSRGNYEQYF
TRBV27	TRBJ2-2	CASSLGTVPSGELFF
TRBV9	TRBJ1-6	CASSVESYNSPLHF
TRBV10-1	TRBJ1-5	CASSVGTGGQPQHF
TRBV10-2	TRBJ1-6	CASSETDNSPLHF
TRBV24-1	TRBJ2-3	CATRAGLAGGPDTQYF
TRBV19	TRBJ1-5	CASSIEGEGRPSNQPQHF
TRBV28	TRBJ2-3	CASSFLDRGPTDTQYF
TRBV20-1	TRBJ2-7	CSVDGDYEQYF
TRBV10-3	TRBJ2-3	CAISDVSGGATDTQYF
TRBV5-4	TRBJ2-7	CASRNRGTSNYEQYF
TRBV6-1	TRBJ2-5	CASSERGIQETQYF
TRBV19	TRBJ1-2	CASRRTGANYGYTF
TRBV12-3/TRBV12-4	TRBJ2-1	CASSPAGYNEQFF